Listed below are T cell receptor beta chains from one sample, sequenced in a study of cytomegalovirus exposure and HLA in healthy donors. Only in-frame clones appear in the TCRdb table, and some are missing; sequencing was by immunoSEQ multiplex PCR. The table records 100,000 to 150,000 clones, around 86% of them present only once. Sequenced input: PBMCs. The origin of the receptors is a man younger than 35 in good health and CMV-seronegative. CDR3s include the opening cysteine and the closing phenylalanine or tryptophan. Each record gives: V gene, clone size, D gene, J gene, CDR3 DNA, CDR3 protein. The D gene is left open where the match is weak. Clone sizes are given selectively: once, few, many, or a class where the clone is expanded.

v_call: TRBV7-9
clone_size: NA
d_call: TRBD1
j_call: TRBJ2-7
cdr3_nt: TGTGCCAGCAGCTCCTACAGGGGGCAGGCGTACGAGCAGTACTTC
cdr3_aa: CASSSYRGQAYEQYF

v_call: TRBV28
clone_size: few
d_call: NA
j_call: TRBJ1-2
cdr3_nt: TGTGCCAGCAGTTTACGAAGGAGAAGTGGCTACACCTTC
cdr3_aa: CASSLRRRSGYTF

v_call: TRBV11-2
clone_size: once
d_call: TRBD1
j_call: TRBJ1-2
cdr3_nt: TGTGCCGGCAGCCAGAGACAGGGGGACGGCTACACCTTC
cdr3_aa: CAGSQRQGDGYTF

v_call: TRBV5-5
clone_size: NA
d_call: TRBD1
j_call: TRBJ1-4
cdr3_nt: TGTGCCAGCAAGGGACAGCCCGACCCGGATGAAAAACTGTTTTTT
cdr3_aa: CASKGQPDPDEKLFF

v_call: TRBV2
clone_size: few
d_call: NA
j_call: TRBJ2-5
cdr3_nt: TGTGCCAGCAGTATGGGGGGAGGCCAAGAGACCCAGTACTTC
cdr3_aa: CASSMGGGQETQYF

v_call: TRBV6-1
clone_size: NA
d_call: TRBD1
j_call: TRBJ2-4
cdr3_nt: TGTGCCAGCAGTGATTTGGGGACAGGGCAGGCCATTCAGTACTTC
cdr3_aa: CASSDLGTGQAIQYF

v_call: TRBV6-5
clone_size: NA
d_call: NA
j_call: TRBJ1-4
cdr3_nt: TGTGCCAGCAGTAAACGAGGTGCGTCCGAAAAACTGTTTTTT
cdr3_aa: CASSKRGASEKLFF

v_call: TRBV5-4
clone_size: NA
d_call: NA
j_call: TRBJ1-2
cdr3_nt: TGTGCCAGCAGCCTAGAGTACTATGGCTACACCTTC
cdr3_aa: CASSLEYYGYTF

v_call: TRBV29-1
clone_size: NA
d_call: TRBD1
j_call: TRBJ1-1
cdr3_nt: TGCAGCGTTCTCGGGACAGCCATAGGAGCTTTCTTT
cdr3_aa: CSVLGTAIGAFF

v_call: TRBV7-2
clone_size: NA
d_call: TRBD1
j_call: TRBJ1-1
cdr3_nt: TGTGCCAGCAGCTTAATGGGACAGTGGATAGATGAAGCTTTCTTT
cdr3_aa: CASSLMGQWIDEAFF

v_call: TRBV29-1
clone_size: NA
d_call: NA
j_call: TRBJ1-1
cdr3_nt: TGCAGCGCTTCCCTCACTGAAGCTTTCTTT
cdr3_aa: CSASLTEAFF

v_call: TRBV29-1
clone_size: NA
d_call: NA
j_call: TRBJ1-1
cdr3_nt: TGCAGCGTAAAAGGGAGGGTTTTGGGGAACACTGAAGCTTTCTTT
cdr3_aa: CSVKGRVLGNTEAFF

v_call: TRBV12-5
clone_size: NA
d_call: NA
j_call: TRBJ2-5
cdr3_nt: TGTGCTAGTGGTTTGAATAGCCCCATAAAGATGGGAGAGACCCAGTACTTC
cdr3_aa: CASGLNSPIKMGETQYF

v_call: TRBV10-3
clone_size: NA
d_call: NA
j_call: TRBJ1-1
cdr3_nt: TGTGCCATCAGTTCCCGTACTGAAGCTTTCTTT
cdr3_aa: CAISSRTEAFF

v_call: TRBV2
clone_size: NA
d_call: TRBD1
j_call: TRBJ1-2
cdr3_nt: TGCGCCAGCAGGGATATGGGACAGGAGAAAAACTATGGCTACACCTTC
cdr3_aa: CASRDMGQEKNYGYTF

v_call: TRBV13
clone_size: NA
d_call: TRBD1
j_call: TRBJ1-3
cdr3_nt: TGTGCCAGCAGCTTAGAACAGGGGTATGGAAACACCATATATTTT
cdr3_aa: CASSLEQGYGNTIYF

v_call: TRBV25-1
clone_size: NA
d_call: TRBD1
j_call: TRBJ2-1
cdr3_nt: TGTGCCAGCAGTGAGGACAGGTACAGGGAGCAGTTCTTC
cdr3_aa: CASSEDRYREQFF

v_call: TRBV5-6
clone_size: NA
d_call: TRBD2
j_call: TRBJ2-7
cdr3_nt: TGTGCCAGCAGCCGGACTAGCGGGGGGATCTACGAGCAGTACTTC
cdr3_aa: CASSRTSGGIYEQYF

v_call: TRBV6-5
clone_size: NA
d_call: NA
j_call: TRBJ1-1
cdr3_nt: TGTGCCACCTCCCTAGGTCGGAACACTGAAGCTTTCTTT
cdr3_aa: CATSLGRNTEAFF

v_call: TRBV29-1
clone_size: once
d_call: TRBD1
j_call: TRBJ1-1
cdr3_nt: TGCAGCGTTGAAGTTCAGGGGGCGCGAACTGAAGCTTTCTTT
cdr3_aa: CSVEVQGARTEAFF

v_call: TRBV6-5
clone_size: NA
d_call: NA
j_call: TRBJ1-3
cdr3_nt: TGTGCCAGCAGCCAAACCAGGGTGACTGGAAACACCATATATTTT
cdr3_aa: CASSQTRVTGNTIYF

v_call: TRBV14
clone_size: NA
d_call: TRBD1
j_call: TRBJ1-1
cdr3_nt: TGTGCCAGCAGCCAGACAGGGGCGGGCACTGAAGCTTTCTTT
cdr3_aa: CASSQTGAGTEAFF

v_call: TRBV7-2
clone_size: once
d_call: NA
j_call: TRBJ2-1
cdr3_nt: TGTGCCAGCAGCCCCTTTGAGGAGCAGTTCTTC
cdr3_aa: CASSPFEEQFF

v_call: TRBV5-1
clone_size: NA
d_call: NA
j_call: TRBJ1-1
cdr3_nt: TGCGCCAGCAGCACGGGGGGACTCTCCACTGAAGCTTTCTTT
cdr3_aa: CASSTGGLSTEAFF

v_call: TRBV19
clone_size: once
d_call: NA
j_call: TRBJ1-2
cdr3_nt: TGTGCCAGTAGCCCAAGGACAGCTCATGGCTACACCTTC
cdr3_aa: CASSPRTAHGYTF

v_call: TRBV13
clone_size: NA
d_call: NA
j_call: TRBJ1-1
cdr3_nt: TGTGCCAGCAGCTTCGGCAGGGCTGTTCCTGAAGCTTTCTTT
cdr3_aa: CASSFGRAVPEAFF

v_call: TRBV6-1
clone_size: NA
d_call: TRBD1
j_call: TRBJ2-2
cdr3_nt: TGTGCCAGCAACTACAGGGGAAACACCGGGGAGCTGTTTTTT
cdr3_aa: CASNYRGNTGELFF

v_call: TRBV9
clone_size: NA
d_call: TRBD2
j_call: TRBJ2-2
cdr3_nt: TGTGCCAGCAGCGCTAGCGGGACTAACACCGGGGAGCTGTTTTTT
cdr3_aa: CASSASGTNTGELFF

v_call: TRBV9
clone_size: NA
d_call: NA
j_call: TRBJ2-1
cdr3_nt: TGTGCCAGCAGCGTTAGCGGTCCCCGAGGCAATGAGCAGTTCTTC
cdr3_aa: CASSVSGPRGNEQFF

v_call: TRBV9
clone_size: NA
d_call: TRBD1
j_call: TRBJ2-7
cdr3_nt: TGTGCCAGCAGCGTACATACAGGGGTCGAGCAGTACTTC
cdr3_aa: CASSVHTGVEQYF

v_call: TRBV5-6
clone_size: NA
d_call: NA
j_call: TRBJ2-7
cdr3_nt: TGTGCCAGCAGGTTCGGCTACGAGCAGTACTTC
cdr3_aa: CASRFGYEQYF

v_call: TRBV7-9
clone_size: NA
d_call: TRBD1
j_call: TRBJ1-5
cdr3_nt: TGTGCCAGCAGCAAAGAGGGACAGGTCAATCAGCCCCAGCATTTT
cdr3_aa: CASSKEGQVNQPQHF

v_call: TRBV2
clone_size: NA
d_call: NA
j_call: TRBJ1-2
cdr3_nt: TGTGCCAATACAGGGAACGAGGGCTACACCTTC
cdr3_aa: CANTGNEGYTF

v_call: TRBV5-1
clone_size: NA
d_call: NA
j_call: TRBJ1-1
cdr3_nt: TGCGCCAGCAGCCCCGGGGGAGGGGAGGCTGAAGCTTTCTTT
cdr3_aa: CASSPGGGEAEAFF

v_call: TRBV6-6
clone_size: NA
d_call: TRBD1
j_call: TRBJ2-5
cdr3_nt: TGTGCCAGCGGTTGGATTGTACAGGGGATTTTGACCCAGTACTTC
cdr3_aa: CASGWIVQGILTQYF

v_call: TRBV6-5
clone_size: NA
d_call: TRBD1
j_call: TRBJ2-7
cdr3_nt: TGTGCCAGCAGAACTACCGGGACAGGGGCCTACGAGCAGTACTTC
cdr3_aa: CASRTTGTGAYEQYF

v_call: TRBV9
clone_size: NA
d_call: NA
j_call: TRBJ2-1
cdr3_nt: TGTGCCAGCAGCGTAGATAATTTGTCCTACAATGAGCAGTTCTTC
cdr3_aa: CASSVDNLSYNEQFF

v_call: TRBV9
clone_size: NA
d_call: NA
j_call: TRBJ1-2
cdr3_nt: TGTGCCAGCAGCGTAGGGGGATCGACAGGAGCCATCTACACCTTC
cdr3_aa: CASSVGGSTGAIYTF

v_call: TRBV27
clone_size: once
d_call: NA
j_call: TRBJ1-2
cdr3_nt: TGTGCCAGCAGTTTAAGGAGCTATGGTGGCTACACCTTC
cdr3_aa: CASSLRSYGGYTF

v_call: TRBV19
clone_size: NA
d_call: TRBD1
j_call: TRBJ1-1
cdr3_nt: TGTGCCAGTAGTGGACAGGGGGCCGGCACTGAAGCTTTCTTT
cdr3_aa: CASSGQGAGTEAFF

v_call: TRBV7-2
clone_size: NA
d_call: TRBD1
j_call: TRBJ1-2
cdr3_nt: TGTGCCAGCAGCGGGCAGGACAGGGAGGACTATGGCTACACCTTC
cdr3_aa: CASSGQDREDYGYTF

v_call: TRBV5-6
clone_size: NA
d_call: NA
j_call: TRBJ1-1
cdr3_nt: TGTGCCAGCAGCTTGGACGCGATCATGAACACTGAAGCTTTCTTT
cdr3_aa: CASSLDAIMNTEAFF

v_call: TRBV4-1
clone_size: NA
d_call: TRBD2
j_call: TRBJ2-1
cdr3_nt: TGCGCCAGCAGCCATCCCGGGATAGCGGGGAGGAATGAGCAGTTCTTC
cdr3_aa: CASSHPGIAGRNEQFF

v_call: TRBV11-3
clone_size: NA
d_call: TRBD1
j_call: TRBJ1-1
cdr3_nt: TGTGCCAGCAGCTTAAACACAGGGGAGGATTTAGGTGAAGCTTTCTTT
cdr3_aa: CASSLNTGEDLGEAFF

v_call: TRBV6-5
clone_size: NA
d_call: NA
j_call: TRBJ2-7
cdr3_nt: TGTGCCAGCAGTAGCCGCGGCATAGGCTCCTACGAGCAGTACTTC
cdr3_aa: CASSSRGIGSYEQYF

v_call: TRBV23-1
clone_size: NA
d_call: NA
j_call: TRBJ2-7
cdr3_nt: TGCGCCAGCAGTCAATCTGAGCAGGGGAACAAGGGCGAGCAGTACTTC
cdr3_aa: CASSQSEQGNKGEQYF

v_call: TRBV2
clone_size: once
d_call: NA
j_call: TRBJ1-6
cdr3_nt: TGTGCCAGCAGGCCCTATGGAGGGGACCCTCAGTCACCCCTCCACTTT
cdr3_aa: CASRPYGGDPQSPLHF

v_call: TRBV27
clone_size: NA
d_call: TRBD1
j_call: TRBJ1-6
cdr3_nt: TGTGCCAGCAGTTTGTTTGGGGACAGGGTAGGCTCACCCCTCCACTTT
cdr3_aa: CASSLFGDRVGSPLHF